The clone carrying this T cell receptor (beta chain) has ten or more counts. Its antigen is not known. Germline-derived CDR1 and CDR2 are LNHNV and YYDKDF (reference sequence). The length of the CDR3 is 13 residues. Trimming took off 5 bases at V and 1 base at J, with 8 bases between the two ends. Unique molecular identifiers were affixed to single, distinct cDNA molecules. From the 5' RACE reads, TCRdb called clonotypes with MiXCR, one entry per CDR3 protein. The top ten hold under 6.5% of the sample, which has 55,000 to 70,000 distinct CDR3 sequences, more than 4% seen once. The sample is drawn from a study of early T cells in non-severe SARS-CoV-2 infection. Study summary: Chains were not paired, and sequencing was done on bulk RNA from unsorted whole blood. Study-level results: Using VDJdb, the matching emphasized anti-spike CD8 responses while missing private and CD4 specificities.

The sample consisted of whole blood. This TCR was recovered from an adult who was a healthcare worker with PCR-confirmed SARS-CoV-2 infection or an uninfected control (not recorded which). J is TRBJ2-5 and V is TRBV15; D is unclear. CDR3 residues: CATSGNPQETQYF. Written as DNA, the CDR3 is TGTGCCACCAGCGGAAACCCCCAAGAGACCCAGTACTTC.